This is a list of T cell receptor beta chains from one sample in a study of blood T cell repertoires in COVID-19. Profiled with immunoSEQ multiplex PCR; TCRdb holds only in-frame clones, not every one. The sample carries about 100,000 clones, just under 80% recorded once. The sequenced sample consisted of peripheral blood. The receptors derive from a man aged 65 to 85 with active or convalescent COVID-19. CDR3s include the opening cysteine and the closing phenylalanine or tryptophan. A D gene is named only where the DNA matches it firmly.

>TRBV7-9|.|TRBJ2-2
CASSPAGGELFF
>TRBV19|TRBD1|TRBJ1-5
CASRETGTQPQHF
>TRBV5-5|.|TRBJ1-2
CASSLAWRGGYTF
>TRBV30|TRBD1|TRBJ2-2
CAYRQGANTGELFF
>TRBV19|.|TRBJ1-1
CASSLIPEGKAFF
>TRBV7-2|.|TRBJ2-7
CASSLHDSYEQYF
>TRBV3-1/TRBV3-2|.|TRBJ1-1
CASTPTGTMNTEAFF
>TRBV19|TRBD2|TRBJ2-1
CASSILAGERNEQFF
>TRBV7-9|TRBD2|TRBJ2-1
CASSLWTSGAGNEQFF
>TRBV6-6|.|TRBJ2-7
CASSRSGYEQYF
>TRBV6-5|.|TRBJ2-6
CASSYSTGTGANVLTF
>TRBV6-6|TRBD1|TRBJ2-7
CASSYETGSEQYF
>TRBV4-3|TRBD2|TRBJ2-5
CASSLSGGAVGETQYF
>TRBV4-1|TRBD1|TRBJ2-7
CASSQEQGQGYEQYF
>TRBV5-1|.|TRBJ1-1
CASSFQQVTNTEAFF
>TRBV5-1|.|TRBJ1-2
CASSPTQNYGYTF
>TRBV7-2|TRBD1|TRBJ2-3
CASSVTRGRGRVPDTQYF
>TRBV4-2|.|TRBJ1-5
CASSQDIPGISNQPQHF
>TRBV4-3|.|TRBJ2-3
CASSQDRGRQYF